What follows are 6 T cell receptor beta chains derived from one specimen sequenced in a study of cytomegalovirus exposure and HLA in healthy donors. PCR employed 60 Vbeta and 13 Jbeta primers. Profiling relied on immunoSEQ multiplex PCR, and the TCRdb table lists in-frame clones only, not all of them. The sample contains 130,000 or so clones, around 79% of which appear only once. Sequencing was done on a sample of PBMCs. The receptors here all came from a woman under 30 in good health and CMV-seronegative.

The chain uses TRBV9 and TRBJ1-3; D gene unclear. The V gene lost 0 bases and the J gene lost 3 bases, with 10 bases spanning the gap. This CDR3 region has 15 residues. Germline V gene data show CDR1 as SGDLS and CDR2 as YYNGEE. The CDR3 spells CASSVDGVVGNTIYF. The CDR3 bases are TGTGCCAGCAGCGTAGACGGAGTAGTTGGAAACACCATATATTTT.

The chain employs TRBV6-6 and TRBJ2-5, with 7 bases matching TRBD2. CDR3 length: 15 amino acids. The V segment lost 1 base and the J segment 5 bases; nucleotides outside the gene matches: 7. The V gene's germline CDR1 is MNHNY and CDR2 SVGAGI (reference sequence). For the CDR3, the DNA is TGTGCCAGCAGTTACTTAGCGAGGGGAGGGGAGACCCAGTACTTC. Its protein is CASSYLARGGETQYF.

The V gene is TRBV2, the J gene TRBJ1-2; D not resolved. Between the trimmed V and J ends, which lost 0 bases and 2 bases, there was a span of 22 bases. This CDR3 has 19 amino acids. The V gene's germline CDR1 is SNHLY and CDR2 FYNNEI. DNA of the CDR3: TGTGCCAGCAGTGAAGCGCTGCCGGGTCCGAACCCTCTCAACTATGGCTACACCTTC. It specifies CASSEALPGPNPLNYGYTF.

V and J are TRBV6-1 and TRBJ2-7; 7 nucleotides line up with TRBD2. CDR3 length equals 14 residues. Germline values: CDR1 MNHNS, CDR2 SASEGT. With V trimmed by 5 bases and J by 0 bases, 4 bases remained unmatched. The CDR3 sequence is CASSQRGSSYEQYF. CDR3 DNA sequence: TGTGCCAGCAGTCAACGCGGGAGCTCCTACGAGCAGTACTTC.

The chain recombines TRBV5-1 with TRBJ2-7; TRBD2 is a possible D gene (5 bases). Trimming took off 4 bases at V and 0 bases at J, with 17 bases between the two ends. Germline CDR1 and CDR2: SGHRS and YFSETQ. The CDR3 contains 16 residues. Here the CDR3 reads CASSLRPEVSSYEQYF. CDR3 coding DNA: TGCGCCAGCAGCCTTAGGCCGGAGGTGAGCTCCTACGAGCAGTACTTC.

CDR3 sequence reads: CALASESQNGYGYTF. For the CDR3, the DNA is TGTGCCCTAGCCTCGGAGAGCCAGAACGGCTATGGCTACACCTTC. The chain uses TRBV30 and TRBJ1-2; D unclear. V was shortened by 8 bases and J by 4 bases, with 23 bases between the two germline ends. The germline V gene encodes CDR1 GTSNPN and CDR2 SVGIG (reference sequence). The CDR3 extends over 15 amino acids.